This TCR beta chain was captured in a study of T cell responses to AZD1222 COVID-19 vaccine. Whole-study context: Second-dose intervals near 4 or 12 weeks were combined. Study results and caveats: Most donors were white British and more were female, and clonal diversity was possibly underestimated. Close to half of spike-specific TCRs reportedly recognize unmutated variant regions. Seropositive at baseline were only 5 or 6 AZD1222 recipients.

The CDR3 extends over 13 amino acids. The V segment lost 8 bases and the J segment 2 bases; nucleotides outside the gene matches: 6. Germline CDR1 MNHEY, CDR2 SMNVEV (reference sequence). Details on this clone: What it binds is unknown.

The repertoire was sequenced with immunoSEQ multiplex PCR; TCRdb's copy has only in-frame clones and lacks some. The data contain more than 95,000 clones, more than 70% of them seen just once; the ten biggest clones take up 8.5% to 12%. This TCR derives from an adult in good health. The starting material was peripheral blood, obtained on day 0 of AZD1222 vaccination. J is TRBJ2-7 and V is TRBV27; 7 bases map to TRBD2. The CDR3 bases are TGTGCCAGCTGGGGGGGGGTTCCCTACGAGCAGTACTTC. This sequence encodes CASWGGVPYEQYF.